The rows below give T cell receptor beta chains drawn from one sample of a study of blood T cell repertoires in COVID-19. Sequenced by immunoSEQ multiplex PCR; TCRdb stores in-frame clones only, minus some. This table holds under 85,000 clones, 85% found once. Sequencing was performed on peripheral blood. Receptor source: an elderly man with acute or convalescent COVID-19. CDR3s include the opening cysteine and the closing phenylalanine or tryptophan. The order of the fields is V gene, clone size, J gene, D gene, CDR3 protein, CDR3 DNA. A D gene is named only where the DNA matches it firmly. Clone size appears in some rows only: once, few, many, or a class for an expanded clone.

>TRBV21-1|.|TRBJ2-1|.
CASSKLETSGDNEQFF
TGTGCCAGCAGCAAGTTGGAGACTAGCGGGGACAATGAGCAGTTCTTC
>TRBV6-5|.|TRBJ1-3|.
CASSYFPARSGNTIYF
TGTGCCAGCAGTTACTTTCCGGCGCGGTCTGGAAACACCATATATTTT
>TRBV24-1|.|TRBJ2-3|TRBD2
CATAPASGSGGGRDTQYF
TGTGCCACGGCCCCGGCTAGCGGGAGCGGTGGGGGTAGAGATACGCAGTATTTT
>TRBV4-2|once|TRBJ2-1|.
CASSARGGGHSNQYNEQFF
TGTGCCAGCAGCGCCCGAGGGGGGGGCCATTCGAATCAATACAATGAGCAGTTCTTC
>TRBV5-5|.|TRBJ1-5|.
CASSLDVHYSNQPQHF
TGTGCCAGCAGCTTGGACGTCCACTATAGCAATCAGCCCCAGCATTTT
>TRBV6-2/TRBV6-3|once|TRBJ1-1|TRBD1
CASSGTGLGTEAFF
TGTGCCAGCAGTGGGACAGGGTTGGGCACTGAAGCTTTCTTT
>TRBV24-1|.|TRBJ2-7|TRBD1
CATSDNRDRAYEQYF
TGTGCCACCAGTGATAACCGGGACAGGGCTTACGAGCAGTACTTC
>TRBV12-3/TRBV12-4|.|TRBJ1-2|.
CASSLGRGVNTF
TGTGCCAGCAGTTTAGGACGGGGAGTTAACACCTTC
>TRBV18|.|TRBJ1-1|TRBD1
CASSLGQVNEAFF
TGTGCCAGCTCACTAGGACAGGTTAATGAAGCTTTCTTT
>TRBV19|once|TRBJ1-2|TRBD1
CASTDRGGYGYTF
TGTGCCAGTACCGACAGGGGCGGGTATGGCTACACCTTC
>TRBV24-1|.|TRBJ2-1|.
CATSRAGARDGEQFF
TGTGCCACCTCCCGCGCGGGGGCGCGGGATGGTGAGCAGTTCTTC
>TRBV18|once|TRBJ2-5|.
CASSPGWTRGTQYF
TGTGCCAGCTCACCCGGCTGGACCCGGGGGACCCAGTACTTC
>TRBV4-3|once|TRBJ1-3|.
CASSTIDSNSGNTIYF
TGCGCCAGCAGCACCATAGACAGTAACTCTGGAAACACCATATATTTT
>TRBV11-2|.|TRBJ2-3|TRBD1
CASSLRAKGGGDTQYF
TGTGCCAGCAGCTTAAGGGCAAAAGGGGGCGGGGATACGCAGTATTTT
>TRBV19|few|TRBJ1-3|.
CASKTDRIPGNTIYF
TGTGCCAGTAAGACTGACAGAATACCTGGAAACACCATATATTTT
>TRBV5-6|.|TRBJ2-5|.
CASFISGTGKEAQYF
TGTGCCAGCTTTATTTCCGGGACTGGCAAAGAGGCCCAGTACTTC
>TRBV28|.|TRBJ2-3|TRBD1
CASRETGGTDTQYF
TGTGCCAGCAGAGAGACAGGGGGCACAGATACGCAGTATTTT
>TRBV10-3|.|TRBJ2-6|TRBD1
CAMRQGGANVLTF
TGTGCCATGAGACAGGGGGGGGCCAACGTCCTGACTTTC
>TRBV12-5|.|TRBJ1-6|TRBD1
CASRQGGSYNSPLHF
TGTGCTAGCAGACAGGGCGGCTCCTATAATTCACCCCTCCACTTT
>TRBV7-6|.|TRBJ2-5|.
CASSGQLQETQYF
TGTGCCAGCAGCGGACAGTTACAAGAGACCCAGTACTTC
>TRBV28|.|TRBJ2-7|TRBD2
CASSPGTSGSSSYEQYF
TGTGCCAGCAGTCCCGGGACTAGCGGGAGTAGCTCCTACGAGCAGTACTTC
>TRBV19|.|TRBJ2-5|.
CASSRSYGETQYF
TGTGCCAGTAGTAGATCCTACGGAGAGACCCAGTACTTC
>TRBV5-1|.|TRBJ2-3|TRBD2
CASSPRGTSSYTDTQYF
TGCGCCAGCAGCCCAAGAGGGACTAGCAGTTACACAGATACGCAGTATTTT
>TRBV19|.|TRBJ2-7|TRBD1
CASSPRTGASYEQYF
TGTGCCAGTAGTCCCCGGACAGGGGCCTCCTACGAGCAGTACTTC
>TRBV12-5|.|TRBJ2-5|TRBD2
CASGLYPRTGGVWTQYF
TGTGCTAGTGGTTTGTACCCTCGTACGGGAGGGGTGTGGACCCAGTACTTC
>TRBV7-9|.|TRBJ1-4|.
CASSLALTGTNEKLFF
TGTGCCAGCAGCTTAGCCCTGACGGGAACTAATGAAAAACTGTTTTTT
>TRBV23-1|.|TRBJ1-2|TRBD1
CASSQEHPGTGNSTNYGYTF
TGCGCCAGCAGTCAAGAACATCCCGGGACAGGAAATTCTACTAACTATGGCTACACCTTC
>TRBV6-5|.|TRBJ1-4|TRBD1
CASSLIGTDEKLFF
TGTGCCAGCAGTCTAATCGGGACAGATGAAAAACTGTTTTTT
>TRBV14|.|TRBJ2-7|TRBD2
CASSRLAGTYEQYF
TGTGCCAGCAGCCGACTAGCGGGAACCTACGAGCAGTACTTC
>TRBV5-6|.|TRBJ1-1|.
CASSPGLRMNTEAFF
TGTGCCAGCAGCCCAGGGTTACGCATGAACACTGAAGCTTTCTTT
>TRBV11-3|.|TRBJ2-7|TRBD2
CASSLGRLAGGEQYF
TGTGCCAGCAGCTTAGGTAGGCTAGCGGGAGGCGAGCAGTACTTC
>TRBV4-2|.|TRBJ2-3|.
CASSRWRGDTQYF
TGTGCCAGCAGCCGGTGGAGAGGGGATACGCAGTATTTT